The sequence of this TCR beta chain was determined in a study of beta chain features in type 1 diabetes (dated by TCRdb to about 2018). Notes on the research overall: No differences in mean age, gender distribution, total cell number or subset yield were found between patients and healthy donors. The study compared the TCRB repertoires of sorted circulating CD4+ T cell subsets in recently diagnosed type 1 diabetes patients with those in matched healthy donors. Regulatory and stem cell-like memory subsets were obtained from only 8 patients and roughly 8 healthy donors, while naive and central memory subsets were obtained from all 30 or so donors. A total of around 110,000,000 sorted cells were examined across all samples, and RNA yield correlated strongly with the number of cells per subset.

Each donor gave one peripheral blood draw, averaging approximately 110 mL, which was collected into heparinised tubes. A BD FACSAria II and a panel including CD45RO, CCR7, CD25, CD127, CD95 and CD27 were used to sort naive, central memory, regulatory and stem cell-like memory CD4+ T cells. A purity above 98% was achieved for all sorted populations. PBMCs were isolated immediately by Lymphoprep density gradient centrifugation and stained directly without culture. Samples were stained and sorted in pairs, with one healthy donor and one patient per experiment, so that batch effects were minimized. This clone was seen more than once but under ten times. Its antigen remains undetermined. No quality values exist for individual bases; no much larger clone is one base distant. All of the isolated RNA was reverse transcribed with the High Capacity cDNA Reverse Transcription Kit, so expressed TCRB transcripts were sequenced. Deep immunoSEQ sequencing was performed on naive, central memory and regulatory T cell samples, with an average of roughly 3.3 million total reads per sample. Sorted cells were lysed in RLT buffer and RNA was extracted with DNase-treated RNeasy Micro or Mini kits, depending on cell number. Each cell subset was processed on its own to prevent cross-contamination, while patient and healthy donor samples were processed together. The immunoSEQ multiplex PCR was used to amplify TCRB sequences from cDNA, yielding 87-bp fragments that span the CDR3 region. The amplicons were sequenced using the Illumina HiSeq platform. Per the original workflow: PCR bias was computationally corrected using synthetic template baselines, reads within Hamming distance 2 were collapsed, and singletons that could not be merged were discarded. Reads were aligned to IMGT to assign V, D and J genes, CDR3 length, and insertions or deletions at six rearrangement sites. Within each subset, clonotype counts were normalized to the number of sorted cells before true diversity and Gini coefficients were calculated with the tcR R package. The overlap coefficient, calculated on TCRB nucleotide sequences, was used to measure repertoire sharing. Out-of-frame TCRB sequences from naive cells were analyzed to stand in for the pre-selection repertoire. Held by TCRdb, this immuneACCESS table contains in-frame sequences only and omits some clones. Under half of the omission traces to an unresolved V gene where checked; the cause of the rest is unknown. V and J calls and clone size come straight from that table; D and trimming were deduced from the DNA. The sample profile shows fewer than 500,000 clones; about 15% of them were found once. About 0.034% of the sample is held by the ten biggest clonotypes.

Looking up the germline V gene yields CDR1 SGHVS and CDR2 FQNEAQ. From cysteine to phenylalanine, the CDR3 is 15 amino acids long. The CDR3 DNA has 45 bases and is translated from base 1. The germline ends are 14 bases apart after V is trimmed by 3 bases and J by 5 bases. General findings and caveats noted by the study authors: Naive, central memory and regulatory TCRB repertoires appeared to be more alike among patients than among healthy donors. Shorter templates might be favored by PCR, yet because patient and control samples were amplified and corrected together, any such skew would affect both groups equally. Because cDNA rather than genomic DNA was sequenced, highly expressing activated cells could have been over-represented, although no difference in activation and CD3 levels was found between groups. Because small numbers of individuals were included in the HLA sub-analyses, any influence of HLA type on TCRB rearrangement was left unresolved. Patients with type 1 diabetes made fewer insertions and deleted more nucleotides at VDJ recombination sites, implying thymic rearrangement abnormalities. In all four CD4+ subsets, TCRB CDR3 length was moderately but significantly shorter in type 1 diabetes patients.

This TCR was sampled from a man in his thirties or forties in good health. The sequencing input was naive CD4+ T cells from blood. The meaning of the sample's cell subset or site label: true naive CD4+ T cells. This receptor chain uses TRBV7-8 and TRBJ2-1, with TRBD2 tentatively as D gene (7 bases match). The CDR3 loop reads CASSFLRGANNEQFF. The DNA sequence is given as TGTGCCAGCAGCTTTCTTCGGGGGGCAAACAATGAGCAGTTCTTC.